Presented here are 10 T cell receptor beta chains from one specimen sequenced in a study of cytomegalovirus exposure and HLA in healthy donors. The PCR was carried out with 60 Vbeta primers and 13 Jbeta primers. Profiling relied on immunoSEQ multiplex PCR, and the TCRdb table lists in-frame clones only, not all of them. The sample records 130,000 to 150,000 clones, around 84% being singletons. Sequencing was carried out using PBMCs. The receptor source for this set is a man aged 35 to 55 in good health and CMV-seropositive.

CDR3 protein: CASSLTRDPIHEQYF. DNA for the CDR3: TGCGCCAGCAGCTTAACGCGGGACCCCATCCACGAGCAGTACTTC. The chain is built from TRBV5-1 and TRBJ2-7, with a possible D match to TRBD2 (6 bases). The germline gives CDR1 SGHRS, CDR2 YFSETQ. The CDR3 runs to 15 residues. The ends were cut back, 2 bases at V and 5 bases at J, with 17 bases in the middle. Drawing the rest from reference TRBV5-1 and TRBJ2-7, the complete variable domain is KAGVTQTPRYLIKTRGQQVTLSCSPISGHRSVSWYQQTPGQGLQFLFEYFSETQRNKGNFPGRFSGRQFSNSRSEMNVSTLELGDSALYLCASSLTRDPIHEQYFGPGTRLTVT.

This sequence joins TRBV27 and TRBJ2-7; D possibly corresponds to TRBD2 (7 bases). The CDR3 has 16 amino acids. Per the germline V gene, CDR1 is MNHEY and CDR2 is SMNVEV (reference sequence). With 2 bases removed from V and 3 bases from J, the gap between germline ends came to 17 bases. CDR3 in amino acids: CASSLKIGGGGYEQYF. As DNA, the CDR3 is TGTGCCAGCAGTTTAAAAATAGGAGGGGGGGGCTACGAGCAGTACTTC.

The J gene is TRBJ1-1, the V gene TRBV7-2, with TRBD1 matching over 7 bases. The ends lost 4 bases at V and 0 bases at J; junction bases unmatched: 5. Germline values: CDR1 SGHTA, CDR2 FQGNSA. The CDR3 is made up of 15 amino acids. DNA of the CDR3: TGTGCCAGCAGCTCCCGGACAGGAGTGAACACTGAAGCTTTCTTT. Amino acids: CASSSRTGVNTEAFF.

This clone was observed a handful of times. The rearrangement joins TRBV5-4 to TRBJ1-1, with 7 bases matching TRBD1. The CDR3 runs 19 residues. J lost 0 bases, V lost 0 bases, and 14 bases had no gene match. Germline V gene sequence: CDR1 SGHNT, CDR2 YYREEE (reference sequence). The CDR3 DNA is TGTGCCAGCAGCTTGGGCCCAGACAGGGCTCACCTAATGAACACTGAAGCTTTCTTT. This encodes CASSLGPDRAHLMNTEAFF.

The chain joins TRBV7-3 to TRBJ2-1; D not certain. This CDR3 is 15 amino acids long. The V and J ends lost 1 base and 9 bases respectively, with 16 bases between them. The germline V gene has CDR1 SGHTA and CDR2 FQGTGA. Written as DNA, the CDR3 is TGTGCCAGCAGCTTAAATGGGCCCACGATCGGTGAGCAGTTCTTC. Its translation is CASSLNGPTIGEQFF. Together with reference TRBV7-3 and TRBJ2-1, the CDR3 gives the full variable domain: GAGVSQTPSNKVTEKGKYVELRCDPISGHTALYWYRQSLGQGPEFLIYFQGTGAADDSGLPNDRFFAVRPEGSVSTLKIQRTERGDSAVYLCASSLNGPTIGEQFFGPGTRLTVL.

The chain links TRBV19 to TRBJ2-5; TRBD1 is a possible D gene (6 bases). The CDR3 has 15 amino acids. The germline V and J ends were trimmed by 3 bases and 0 bases, with 11 bases remaining between them. Germline V gives CDR1 LNHDA, CDR2 SQIVND (reference sequence). CDR3 in amino acids: CASSMLQGYQETQYF. The DNA for the CDR3 is TGTGCCAGTAGTATGCTCCAGGGGTACCAAGAGACCCAGTACTTC.

This chain links TRBV4-1 with TRBJ2-1, with TRBD2 identical over 9 bases. Germline trimming cut 4 bases from V and 4 bases from J; bases unmatched to any gene: 8. Germline CDR1 reads MGHRA; CDR2 reads YSYEKL. CDR3 length equals 16 residues. The CDR3: CASSLQTSGEYNEQFF. The CDR3 DNA follows: TGCGCCAGCAGCCTTCAGACTAGCGGAGAATACAATGAGCAGTTCTTC.

DNA for the CDR3: TGTGCCAGCAGCTGGGAGGAGGGCTACACTGAAGCTTTCTTT. Its protein product is CASSWEEGYTEAFF. The V gene is TRBV7-2, the J gene TRBJ1-1, with unresolved D. CDR1 is SGHTA, CDR2 FQGNSA, per germline. The CDR3 consists of 14 residues. With 4 bases removed from V and 3 bases from J, the gap between germline ends came to 12 bases.

Here the CDR3 reads CSVETSLAGEQYF. The CDR3, as DNA: TGCAGCGTTGAGACTTCACTAGCGGGCGAGCAGTACTTC. This rearrangement joins TRBV29-1 to TRBJ2-7; 9 bases are shared with TRBD2. V shed 3 bases and J 6 bases; nucleotides not matched to a gene: 6. Germline-derived CDR1 and CDR2 are SQVTM and ANQGSEA. This CDR3 is built from 13 residues.

J is TRBJ1-1 and V is TRBV13; D is unclear. V was shortened by 8 bases and J by 5 bases, with 12 bases between the two germline ends. The CDR3 contains 12 residues. Germline CDR1 PRHDT, CDR2 FYEKMQ (reference sequence). The chain's CDR3 is CASSTGLTEAFF. CDR3 nucleotide sequence: TGTGCCAGCTCGACGGGTTTGACTGAAGCTTTCTTT.